This T cell receptor (beta chain) was identified during a study of blood T cell repertoires in COVID-19 (dated by TCRdb to 2020 to 2021). About the investigation overall: Samples covering the acute and convalescent phases of COVID-19 were provided by collaborators in the United States, Italy and Spain. The samples were drawn from two sources: the first 160 participants of the ongoing ImmuneRACE study, and approximately 1,300 subjects contributed by 6 global collaborators. The repertoires were released in a freely available public database intended as a resource for research on the immune response to SARS-CoV-2. The prospective study material was composed of cDNA or gDNA derived from T cells, B-cell-depleted T cells, or PBMCs. Sample metadata almost always included a de-identified subject ID, COVID-19 status, age in years and sex. Deeply sampled blood TCRbeta repertoires from subjects exposed to, actively infected with, or recovered from COVID-19 were included in the dataset. Where available, HLA class I and class II types were obtained from metadata supplied by the sample provider rather than from assay-based typing. What the work shows at the level of the full study, not this receptor alone: The quantity of clinical and demographic metadata differed by source and by participant and was supplied without curation.

Participants in the prospective study were enrolled through a virtual design, were aged about 18 to 89 years, and lived in roughly 26 United States geographic areas. To assign participants to cohorts, the prospective study relied on clinical history that participants themselves reported in a screening survey and a study questionnaire. In the prospective study, mobile phlebotomists collected whole blood, serum and a nasopharyngeal or oropharyngeal swab from each participant. Prospective study participants could optionally give additional blood draws and questionnaires over an approximately two-month period. Before DNA extraction, prospective study blood samples were shipped either frozen or at room temperature. Notes on this clone: It lacks a known antigen. The sample holds no much larger clone one base away, and base qualities are not on file.

The germline V gene gives CDR1 as MNHEY and CDR2 as SVGAGI. The junction carries 8 bases between V and J, which are trimmed by 2 bases and 9 bases respectively. From cysteine to phenylalanine, the CDR3 is 13 amino acids long. Just the 39-base CDR3 DNA is kept, in frame starting at base 1. TCRbeta CDR3 regions were amplified from genomic DNA using the immunoSEQ Assay, a bias-controlled multiplex PCR. Per the authors' processing: Within the assay, amplification of reference gene primers was used to estimate how many nucleated cells each sample contained. To quantify the absolute abundance of each unique TCRbeta CDR3 rearrangement, sequence reads were collapsed and filtered. For each sample, productive Simpson clonality was calculated as the square root of Simpson's diversity index across productive rearrangements. TCRdb holds this immuneACCESS table with in-frame rearrangements only. Some clones are missing; in checked studies, unresolved V genes explain under half, and the rest has no known cause. D and trimming come from the DNA, and the V and J calls and clone size come from that table. The sample has under 500,000 clones on record, nearly 90% of them singletons. The ten largest clones capture almost 2% of the sample.

This clonotype was obtained from a woman aged 18 to 35 with acute COVID-19. The sequence links TRBV6-5 to TRBJ1-6, with the D gene too uncertain to name. Input material: PBMCs or T cells enriched from blood (not recorded which). CDR3 protein: CASSYAWSSPLHF. In nucleotides, the sequence is TGTGCCAGCAGTTACGCGTGGAGTTCACCCCTCCACTTT.